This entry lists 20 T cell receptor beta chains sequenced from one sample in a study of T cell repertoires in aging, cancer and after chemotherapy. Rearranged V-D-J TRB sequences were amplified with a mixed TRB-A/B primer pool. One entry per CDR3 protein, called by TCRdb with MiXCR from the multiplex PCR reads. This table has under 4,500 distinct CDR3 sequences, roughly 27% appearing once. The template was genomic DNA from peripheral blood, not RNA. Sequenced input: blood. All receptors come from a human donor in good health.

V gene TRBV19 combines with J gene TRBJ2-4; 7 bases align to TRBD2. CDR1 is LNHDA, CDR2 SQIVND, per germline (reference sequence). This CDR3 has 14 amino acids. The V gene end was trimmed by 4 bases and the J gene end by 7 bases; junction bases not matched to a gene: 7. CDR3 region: CASSNTGGRNIQYF. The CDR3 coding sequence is TGTGCCAGTAGTAACACGGGGGGTAGGAACATTCAGTACTTC.

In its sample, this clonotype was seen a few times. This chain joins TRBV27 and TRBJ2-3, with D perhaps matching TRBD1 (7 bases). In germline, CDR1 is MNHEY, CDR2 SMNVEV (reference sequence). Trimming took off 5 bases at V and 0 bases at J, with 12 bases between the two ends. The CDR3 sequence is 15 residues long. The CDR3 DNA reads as TGTGCCAGCAGTCGACAGGGAGGTAGCACAGATACGCAGTATTTT. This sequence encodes CASSRQGGSTDTQYF.

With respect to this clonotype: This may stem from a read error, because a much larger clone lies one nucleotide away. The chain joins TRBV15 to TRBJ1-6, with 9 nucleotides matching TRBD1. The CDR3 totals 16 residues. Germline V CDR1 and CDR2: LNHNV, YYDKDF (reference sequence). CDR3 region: CATSRVGQGVDSPIHF. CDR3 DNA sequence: TGTGCCACCAGCAGAGTGGGACAGGGAGTAGATTCACCCATCCACTTT. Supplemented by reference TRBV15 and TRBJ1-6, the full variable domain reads DAMVIQNPRYQVTQFGKPVTLSCSQTLNHNVMYWYQQKSSQAPKLLFHYYDKDFNNEADTPDNFQSRRPNTSFCFLDIRSPGLGDTAMYLCATSRVGQGVDSPIHFGNGTRLTVT.

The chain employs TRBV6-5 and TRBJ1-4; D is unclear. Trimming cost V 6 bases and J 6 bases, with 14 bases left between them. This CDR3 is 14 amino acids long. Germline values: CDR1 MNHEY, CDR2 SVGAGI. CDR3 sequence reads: CASRASGPDEKLFF. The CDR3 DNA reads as TGTGCCAGCAGAGCTAGTGGTCCGGATGAAAAACTGTTTTTT.

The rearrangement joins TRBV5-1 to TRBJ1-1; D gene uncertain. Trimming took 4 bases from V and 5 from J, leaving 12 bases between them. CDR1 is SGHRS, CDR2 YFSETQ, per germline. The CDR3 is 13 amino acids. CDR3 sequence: CASSPPAKTEAFF. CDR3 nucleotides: TGCGCCAGCAGCCCACCGGCTAAGACTGAAGCTTTCTTT.

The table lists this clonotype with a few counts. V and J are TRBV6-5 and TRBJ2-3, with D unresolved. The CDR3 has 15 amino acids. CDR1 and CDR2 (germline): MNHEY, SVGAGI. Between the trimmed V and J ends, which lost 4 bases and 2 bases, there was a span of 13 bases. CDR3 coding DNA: TGTGCCAGCAGTTTTCAAGCTTCTCTCACAGATACGCAGTATTTT. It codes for CASSFQASLTDTQYF.

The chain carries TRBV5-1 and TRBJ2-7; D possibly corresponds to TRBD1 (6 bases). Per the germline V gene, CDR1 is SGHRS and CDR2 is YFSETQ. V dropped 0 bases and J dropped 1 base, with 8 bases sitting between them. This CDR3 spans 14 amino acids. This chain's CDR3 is CASSLEGDSYEQYF. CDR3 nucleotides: TGCGCCAGCAGCTTGGAGGGGGATTCCTACGAGCAGTACTTC.

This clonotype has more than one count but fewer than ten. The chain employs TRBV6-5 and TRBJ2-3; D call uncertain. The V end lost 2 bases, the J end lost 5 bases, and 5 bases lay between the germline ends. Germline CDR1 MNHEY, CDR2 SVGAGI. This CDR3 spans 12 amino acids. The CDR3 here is CASSYEVDTQYF. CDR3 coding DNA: TGTGCCAGCAGTTACGAGGTAGATACGCAGTATTTT.

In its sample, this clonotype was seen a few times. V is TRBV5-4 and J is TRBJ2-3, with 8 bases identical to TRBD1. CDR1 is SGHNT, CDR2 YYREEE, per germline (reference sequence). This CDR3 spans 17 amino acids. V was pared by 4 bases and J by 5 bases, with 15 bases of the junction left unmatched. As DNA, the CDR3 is TGTGCCAGCAGCCCGGGGACAGGCATCTTGGTCAGAGATACGCAGTATTTT. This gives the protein CASSPGTGILVRDTQYF. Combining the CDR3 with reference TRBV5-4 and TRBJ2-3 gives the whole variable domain ETGVTQSPTHLIKTRGQQVTLRCSSQSGHNTVSWYQQALGQGPQFIFQYYREEENGRGNFPPRFSGLQFPNYSSELNVNALELDDSALYLCASSPGTGILVRDTQYFGPGTRLTVL.

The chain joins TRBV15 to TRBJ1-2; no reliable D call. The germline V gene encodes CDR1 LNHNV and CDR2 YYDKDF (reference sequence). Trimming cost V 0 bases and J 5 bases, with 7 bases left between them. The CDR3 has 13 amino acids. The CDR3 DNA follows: TGTGCCACCAGCAGAGAGGGGAATTATGGCTACACCTTC. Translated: CATSREGNYGYTF.

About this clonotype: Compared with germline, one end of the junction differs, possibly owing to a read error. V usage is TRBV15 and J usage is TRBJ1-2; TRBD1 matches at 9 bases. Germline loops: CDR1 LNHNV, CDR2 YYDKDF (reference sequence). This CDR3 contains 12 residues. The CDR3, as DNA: TGTGCCACCAGCAGAGATAGGCGGGACAGGGACTTC. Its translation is CATSRDRRDRDF.

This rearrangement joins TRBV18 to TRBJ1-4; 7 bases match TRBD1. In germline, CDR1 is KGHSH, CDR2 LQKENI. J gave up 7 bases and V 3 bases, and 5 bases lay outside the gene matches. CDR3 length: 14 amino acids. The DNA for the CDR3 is TGTGCCAGCTCACCCGACAGGGTTCCTGAAAAACTGTTTTTT. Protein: CASSPDRVPEKLFF.

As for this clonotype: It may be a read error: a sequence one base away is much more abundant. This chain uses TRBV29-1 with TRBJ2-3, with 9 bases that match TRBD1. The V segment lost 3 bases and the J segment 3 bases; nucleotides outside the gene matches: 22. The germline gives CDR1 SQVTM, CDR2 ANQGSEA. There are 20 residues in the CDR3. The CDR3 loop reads CSVDPPLGQGKIGGTDTQYF. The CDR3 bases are TGCAGCGTTGATCCCCCCCTTGGACAGGGGAAAATAGGTGGGACAGATACGCAGTATTTT.

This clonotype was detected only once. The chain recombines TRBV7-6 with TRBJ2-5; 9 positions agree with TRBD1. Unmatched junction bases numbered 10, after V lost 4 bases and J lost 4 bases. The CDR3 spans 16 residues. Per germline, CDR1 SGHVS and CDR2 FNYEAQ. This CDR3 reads CASSSADRGSGETQYF. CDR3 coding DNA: TGTGCCAGCAGCTCAGCCGACAGGGGGTCTGGAGAGACCCAGTACTTC.

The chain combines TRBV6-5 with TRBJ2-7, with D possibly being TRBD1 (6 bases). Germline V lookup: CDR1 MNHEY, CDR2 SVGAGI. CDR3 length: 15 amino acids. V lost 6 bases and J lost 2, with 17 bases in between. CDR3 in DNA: TGTGCCAGCAGCTCCGACAGGTTTTCCACCTACGAGCAGTACTTC. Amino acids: CASSSDRFSTYEQYF.

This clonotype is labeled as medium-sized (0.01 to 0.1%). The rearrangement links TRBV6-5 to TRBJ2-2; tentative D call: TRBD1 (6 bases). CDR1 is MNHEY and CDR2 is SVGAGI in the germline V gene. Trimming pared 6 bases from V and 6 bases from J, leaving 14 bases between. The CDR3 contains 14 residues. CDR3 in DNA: TGTGCCAGCAGCCTACAGGGAGTGTCCGGGGAGCTGTTTTTT. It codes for CASSLQGVSGELFF.

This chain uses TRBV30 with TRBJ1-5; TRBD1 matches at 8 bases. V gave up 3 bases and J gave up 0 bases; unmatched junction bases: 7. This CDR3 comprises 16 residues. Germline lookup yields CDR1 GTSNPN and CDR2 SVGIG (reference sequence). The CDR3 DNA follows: TGTGCCTGGAGAGGCAGGGGGCGAGATAGCAATCAGCCCCAGCATTTT. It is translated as CAWRGRGRDSNQPQHF.

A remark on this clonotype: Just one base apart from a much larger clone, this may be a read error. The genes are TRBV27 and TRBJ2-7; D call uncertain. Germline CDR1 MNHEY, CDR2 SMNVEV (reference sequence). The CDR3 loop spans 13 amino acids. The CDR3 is CSSSLGPRNEQYF. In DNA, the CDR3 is TGTTCCAGCAGTCTCGGGCCGCGGAACGAGCAGTACTTC.

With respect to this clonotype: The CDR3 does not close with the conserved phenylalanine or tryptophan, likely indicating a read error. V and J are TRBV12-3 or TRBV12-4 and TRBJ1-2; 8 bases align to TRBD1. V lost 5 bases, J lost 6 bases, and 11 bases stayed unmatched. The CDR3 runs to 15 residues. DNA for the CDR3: TGTGCCAGCAGTCGTAGGACAGGGCTCGACGATGGCTACACCCTC. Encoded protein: CASSRRTGLDDGYTL.

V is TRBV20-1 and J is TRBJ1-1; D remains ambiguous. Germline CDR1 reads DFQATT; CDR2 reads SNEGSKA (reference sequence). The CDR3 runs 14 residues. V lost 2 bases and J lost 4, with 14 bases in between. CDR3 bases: TGCAGTGCTAGATCGCCGGCCCGGACCACTGAAGCTTTCTTT. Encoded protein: CSARSPARTTEAFF.